The 3 T cell receptor beta chains reported below all come from one sample, sequenced in a study of blood T cell repertoires in COVID-19. Some clones are missing from TCRdb's copy, which holds only in-frame ones; the method was immunoSEQ multiplex PCR. The table has 88,000 or so clones, over 75% seen once. Sequencing was done on a sample of peripheral blood. Receptor source: a man in his sixties with acute or convalescent COVID-19.

The rearrangement links TRBV27 to TRBJ1-2, with D perhaps TRBD1 (6 bases). The V gene lost 5 bases and the J gene lost 8 bases, with 12 bases spanning the gap. The CDR3 runs to 12 residues. Germline V gives CDR1 MNHEY, CDR2 SMNVEV (reference sequence). CDR3 in DNA: TGTGCCAGCAGTGACAGGTCAACAGGCTACACCTTC. It codes for CASSDRSTGYTF.

This clone has only a few counts. This chain connects TRBV11-2 to TRBJ2-2; 9 positions match TRBD2. The V gene end was trimmed by 2 bases and the J gene end by 6 bases; junction bases not matched to a gene: 4. From germline, CDR1 is SGHAT and CDR2 FQNNGV. The CDR3 spans 15 residues. This CDR3 reads CASSLLAGIAGELFF. The CDR3 DNA sequence: TGTGCCAGCAGCTTACTAGCGGGGATAGCCGGGGAGCTGTTTTTT.

The gene calls are TRBV10-2 and TRBJ2-5; 10 bases match TRBD2. The ends lost 3 bases at V and 2 bases at J; junction bases unmatched: 6. Germline assignment: CDR1 WSHSY and CDR2 SAAADI. The CDR3 contains 16 residues. CDR3 DNA sequence: TGCGCCAGCAGTGACAAGGCTAGCGGGGGTCAAGAGACCCAGTACTTC. Translated: CASSDKASGGQETQYF.